This is a list of T cell receptor beta chains from one sample in a study of regulatory T cells in long-lasting Graves disease. TCRdb used MiXCR to reprocess the multiplex PCR reads, holding one entry per CDR3 protein. The table has a few hundred thousand distinct CDR3 sequences, about 25% seen once. This specimen consisted of peripheral blood mononuclear cells (PBMCs), obtained when the disease was refractory, from a patient treated with antithyroid drugs. The receptors here all came from a female donor with Graves disease. The CDR3 runs from the conserved cysteine through the conserved F or W. D genes are given only for firm matches. Clone size is stated in some rows and not others, as once, few, many or a class when expanded.

J: TRBJ2-7
V: TRBV20-1
D: -
size: -
DNA: TGCAGTGCTAGAGGGTCAGGGAGGGAGCAGTACTTC
CDR3: CSARGSGREQYF

J: TRBJ2-5
V: TRBV2
D: TRBD1
size: many
DNA: TGTGCCAGCAGTGAAGTTCGGACAGGGGGCGGAGAGACCCAGTACTTC
CDR3: CASSEVRTGGGETQYF

J: TRBJ2-3
V: TRBV20-1
D: -
size: few
DNA: TGCAGTGCTAGCGCTCCCAGGGAAGGGGCTACGCAGTATTTT
CDR3: CSASAPREGATQYF

J: TRBJ1-2
V: TRBV19
D: -
size: many
DNA: TGTGCCAGTTCCCACAGGGAGAACTATGGCTACACCTTC
CDR3: CASSHRENYGYTF

J: TRBJ2-5
V: TRBV10-3
D: TRBD1
size: many
DNA: TGTGCCATCAGTGCCCGGGACAGGGCTGAGACCCAGTACTTC
CDR3: CAISARDRAETQYF

J: TRBJ2-1
V: TRBV10-3
D: -
size: -
DNA: TGTGCCATCAGTGATCAAGGTACCAATGAGCAGTTCTTC
CDR3: CAISDQGTNEQFF

J: TRBJ1-1
V: TRBV5-1
D: -
size: -
DNA: TGCGCCAGCAGCTCGGGGGATCTGAACACTGAAGCTTTCTTT
CDR3: CASSSGDLNTEAFF

J: TRBJ2-6
V: TRBV12-3/TRBV12-4
D: TRBD2
size: many
DNA: TGTGCCAGCAGCAATTATAGCGGGAGCTCTGGGGCCAACGTCCTGACTTTC
CDR3: CASSNYSGSSGANVLTF

J: TRBJ2-7
V: TRBV10-3
D: -
size: -
DNA: TGTGCCATCTGGGGAGGAAGAGCAGGTGCCTACGAGCAGTACTTC
CDR3: CAIWGGRAGAYEQYF

J: TRBJ2-7
V: TRBV4-2
D: -
size: once
DNA: TGTGCCAGCAGCCAAGACCACGCTACGCCGTCGGACGAGCAGTACTTC
CDR3: CASSQDHATPSDEQYF

J: TRBJ2-7
V: TRBV7-6
D: -
size: few
DNA: TGTGCCAGCAGCTTAGGGAGCGTCCCTCAAGGGATTTACGAGCAGTACTTC
CDR3: CASSLGSVPQGIYEQYF

J: TRBJ2-5
V: TRBV5-1
D: -
size: once
DNA: TGCGCCAGCAGCTACCGTGGGGGGGGCCTCCAAGAGACCCAGTACTTC
CDR3: CASSYRGGGLQETQYF

J: TRBJ2-7
V: TRBV9
D: -
size: few
DNA: TGTGCCAGCAGCGTAGGAGGGTGGAGCTCCTACGAGCAGTACTTC
CDR3: CASSVGGWSSYEQYF

J: TRBJ1-4
V: TRBV6-2/TRBV6-3
D: -
size: few
DNA: TGTGCCAGCAGTTCCCTGGCAACTAATGAAAAACTGTTTTTT
CDR3: CASSSLATNEKLFF

J: TRBJ1-1
V: TRBV7-9
D: -
size: many
DNA: TGTGCCAGCAGCTCAGGGGAGCGCAACACTGAAGCTTTCTTT
CDR3: CASSSGERNTEAFF

J: TRBJ2-7
V: TRBV20-1
D: TRBD1
size: few
DNA: TGCAGTGCTAGAGCCCGGGACAGGAACGAGCAGTACTTC
CDR3: CSARARDRNEQYF

J: TRBJ1-1
V: TRBV5-1
D: TRBD1
size: few
DNA: TGCGCCAGCAGCTTACGGACAGGTATCGCTGAAGCTTTCTTT
CDR3: CASSLRTGIAEAFF

J: TRBJ1-4
V: TRBV5-1
D: -
size: -
DNA: TGCGCCAGCCGAAGGGGAGGGGGTGCAACTAATGAAAAACTGTTTTTT
CDR3: CASRRGGGATNEKLFF

J: TRBJ2-5
V: TRBV10-2
D: -
size: many
DNA: TGCGCCAGCAGTGAGTCACCCTCTCGAGGGGAGACCCAGTACTTC
CDR3: CASSESPSRGETQYF

J: TRBJ1-2
V: TRBV20-1
D: TRBD1
size: few
DNA: TGCAGTGCCATGGACAGGGGGCTACATGAGTTCGGTGGCTACACCTTC
CDR3: CSAMDRGLHEFGGYTF

J: TRBJ2-7
V: TRBV12-3/TRBV12-4
D: -
size: many
DNA: TGTGCCAGCAGGCTAGGGGGAATCTCCTACGAGCAGTACTTC
CDR3: CASRLGGISYEQYF